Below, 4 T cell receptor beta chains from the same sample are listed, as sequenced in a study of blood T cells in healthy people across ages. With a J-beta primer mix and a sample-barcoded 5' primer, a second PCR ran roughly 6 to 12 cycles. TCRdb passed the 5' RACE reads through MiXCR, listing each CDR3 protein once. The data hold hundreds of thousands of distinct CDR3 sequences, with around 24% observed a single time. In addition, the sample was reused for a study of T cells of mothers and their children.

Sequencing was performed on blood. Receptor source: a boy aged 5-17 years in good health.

This CDR3 reads CASSLSGTINEQYF. As DNA, the CDR3 is TGTGCCAGCAGTCTTTCCGGGACTATTAACGAGCAGTACTTC. V is TRBV28 and J is TRBJ2-7; 7 bases are shared with TRBD2. V lost 5 bases, J lost 5 bases, and 9 bases stayed unmatched. This CDR3 is built from 14 residues. Germline V gene data show CDR1 as MDHEN and CDR2 as SYDVKM.

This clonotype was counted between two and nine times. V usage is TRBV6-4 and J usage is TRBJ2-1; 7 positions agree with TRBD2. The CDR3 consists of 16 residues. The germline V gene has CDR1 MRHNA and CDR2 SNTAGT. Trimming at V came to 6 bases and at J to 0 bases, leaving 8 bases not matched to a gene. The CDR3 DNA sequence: TGTGCCAGCAGCCCGAACGTAGCGGGCTCCTACAATGAGCAGTTCTTC. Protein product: CASSPNVAGSYNEQFF.

Here the CDR3 DNA reads TGCGCCAGCAGCTTGGATGGCCACCCTTACACCGGGGAGCTGTTTTTT. Translating it yields CASSLDGHPYTGELFF. The J gene is TRBJ2-2, the V gene TRBV5-1, with no clear D. Germline V lookup: CDR1 SGHRS, CDR2 YFSETQ. V lost 0 bases and J 3 bases, leaving 12 bases between the germline ends. There are 16 residues in the CDR3.

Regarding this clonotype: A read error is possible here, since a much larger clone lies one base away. The CDR3 reads CASSCSREGNEQFF. CDR3 sequence (DNA): TGTGCCAGCAGTTGCTCGCGGGAGGGCAATGAGCAGTTCTTC. This rearrangement joins TRBV6-2 or TRBV6-3 to TRBJ2-1, with 9 bases identical to TRBD2. J was trimmed by 6 bases and V by 4 bases; bases with no gene match: 4. Per germline, CDR1 MNHEY and CDR2 SVGEGT. There are 14 residues in the CDR3.